This TCR beta chain was recorded in a study of T cells after yellow fever vaccination. TCRdb re-derived calls from the 5' RACE reads in MiXCR, one entry per CDR3 protein. This sample yields 400,000 to 650,000 distinct CDR3 sequences, of which roughly 22% are seen a single time; 16% belongs to the top ten. This clonotype was picked up a small number of times. The V segment lost 6 bases and the J segment 7 bases; nucleotides outside the gene matches: 14. This CDR3 has 15 amino acids. The chain employs TRBV12-3 or TRBV12-4 and TRBJ1-2; the match to TRBD1 covers 7 bases. Sequenced here: PBMCs, sampled roughly 20 days after the first yellow fever vaccination. The clonotype was recovered from a man between 18 and 35 years old who received the YFV17D yellow fever vaccine. CDR3 in amino acids: CASSHRQGLGFGYTF. The CDR3 bases are TGTGCCAGCAGCCACCGACAGGGACTAGGCTTTGGCTACACCTTC.